The present T cell receptor (beta chain) was sequenced within a study of OX40 agonist ivuxolimab in advanced cancers. As for the study in general: Ivuxolimab, which patients received intravenously every 2 weeks, was dosed at 0.01 to 10 mg/kg. Three patients showed partial responses: one hepatocellular carcinoma and two cutaneous melanoma cases. Study findings and constraints: The investigators did not determine what antigen specificity the expanded peripheral T cells had. In the 0.1 to 3.0 mg/kg range, CD4+ and CD8+ blood T cells had expanded clonally by week 6.

This CDR3 comprises 14 residues. CDR1 is GTSNPN, CDR2 SVGIG, per germline (reference sequence). Trimming removed 0 bases from V and 12 bases from J, with 18 bases in between. Regarding this clone: Its antigen is still unknown.

The table came from immunoSEQ multiplex PCR; TCRdb's copy has only in-frame clones and leaves some out. The sample contains fewer than 120,000 clones, approximately 89% of which appear only once. Sequenced here: CD4+ or CD8+ T cells sorted from blood, sampled in a trial of the OX40 agonist ivuxolimab. This TCR came from an adult with an advanced solid tumor such as melanoma, head and neck, liver or kidney cancer. V gene TRBV30 combines with J gene TRBJ1-5; D gene ambiguous. The CDR3 here is CAWSVGSETPVQHF. The CDR3 region has the DNA TGTGCCTGGAGTGTAGGTTCCGAGACACCTGTCCAGCATTTT.